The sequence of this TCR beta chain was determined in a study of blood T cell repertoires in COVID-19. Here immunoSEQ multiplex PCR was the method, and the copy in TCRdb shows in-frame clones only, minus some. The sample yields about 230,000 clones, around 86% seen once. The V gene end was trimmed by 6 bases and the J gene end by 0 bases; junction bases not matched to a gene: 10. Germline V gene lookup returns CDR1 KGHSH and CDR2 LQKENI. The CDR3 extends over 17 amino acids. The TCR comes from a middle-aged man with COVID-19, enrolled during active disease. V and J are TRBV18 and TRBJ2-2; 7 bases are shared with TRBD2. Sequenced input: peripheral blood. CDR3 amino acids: CASSPRGRGANTGELFF. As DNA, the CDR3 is TGTGCCAGCTCCCCTCGGGGGAGGGGAGCGAACACCGGGGAGCTGTTTTTT. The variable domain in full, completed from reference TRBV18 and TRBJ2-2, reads NAGVMQNPRHLVRRRGQEARLRCSPMKGHSHVYWYRQLPEEGLKFMVYLQKENIIDESGMPKERFSAEFPKEGPSILRIQQVVRGDSAAYFCASSPRGRGANTGELFFGEGSRLTVL.